The present TCR beta chain was sequenced within a study of T cell responses to AZD1222 COVID-19 vaccine. Study results and limitations: Spike-specific TCR breadth and depth grew following two AZD1222 doses. Researchers report vaccine-associated CD4 TCRs spanning spike, with dominance at 160-218 and 743-854. The donors showed a predominance of white British ancestry and of females, with possible underestimation of clonal diversity.

A word on this clone: Antigen unknown.

Method: immunoSEQ multiplex PCR; TCRdb's copy keeps in-frame clones and lacks some. The profile shows approximately 120,000 clones, about 83% of them singletons. The TCR comes from an adult in good health. This specimen was peripheral blood, taken on day 0 of AZD1222 vaccination.

CDR3 DNA sequence: TGTGCCTGGAGTGTTCGTGGCTACGAGCAGTACTTC. This encodes CAWSVRGYEQYF. This chain links TRBV30 with TRBJ2-7; no clear D gene. Trimming left V 0 bases short and J 3 bases short, with 6 bases between. The CDR3 runs 12 residues. Per germline, CDR1 GTSNPN and CDR2 SVGIG (reference sequence). The variable domain in full, with the rest retrieved from reference TRBV30 and TRBJ2-7, is SQTIHQWPATLVQPVGSPLSLECTVEGTSNPNLYWYRQAAGRGLQLLFYSVGIGQISSEVPQNLSASRPQDRQFILSSKKLLLSDSGFYLCAWSVRGYEQYFGPGTRLTVT.